The 9 T cell receptor beta chains listed next were all sequenced from one sample in a study of T cell responses to AZD1222 COVID-19 vaccine (dated by TCRdb to about 2021). The time point label on this specimen signifies: baseline before first vaccination. Libraries were built with the immunoSEQ multiplex PCR assay. Sourced from immuneACCESS, this table was stored by TCRdb with only in-frame sequences that have V and J called. A share of the clones is absent; for the studies checked, an unresolved V gene accounts for under half, and the remainder has no known explanation. The sample yields about 92,000 clones; about nine tenths were counted once. 10% to 13% of the sample is taken by the ten largest. This specimen consisted of peripheral blood, obtained on day 0 of AZD1222 vaccination. These TCRs come from an adult in good health.

CDR3 protein: CASRLTYEQYF. The CDR3 region has the DNA TGTGCCAGCAGATTAACCTACGAGCAGTACTTC. V is TRBV11-2 and J is TRBJ2-7; no definite D call. The V gene's germline CDR1 is SGHAT and CDR2 FQNNGV. The ends were cut back, 6 bases at V and 2 bases at J, with 5 bases in the middle. The CDR3 runs to 11 residues.

The chain recombines TRBV19 with TRBJ1-1; D is uncertain. This CDR3 is 13 amino acids long. V was cut by 6 bases and J by 0 bases, with 8 bases left in between. Germline V CDR1 and CDR2: LNHDA, SQIVND (reference sequence). CDR3 residues: CASSSTVNTEAFF. The CDR3 DNA reads TGTGCCAGTAGCTCCACAGTGAACACTGAAGCTTTCTTT.

The chain uses TRBV9 and TRBJ2-1; possibly TRBD1 or TRBD2 for D (6 bases each). Germline assignment: CDR1 SGDLS and CDR2 YYNGEE. This CDR3 is 15 amino acids long. V shed 3 bases and J shed 8 bases, with 18 bases lying between them. The CDR3 DNA follows: TGTGCCAGCAGCGCTACGTTACTTAGGGGGGATGAGCAGTTCTTC. It is translated as CASSATLLRGDEQFF.

J is TRBJ2-7 and V is TRBV5-1; D not resolved. The germline V and J ends were trimmed by 4 bases and 4 bases, with 12 bases remaining between them. This CDR3 contains 13 residues. In germline, CDR1 is SGHRS, CDR2 YFSETQ. CDR3: CASSQELGYEQYF. The CDR3 DNA reads TGCGCCAGCAGCCAGGAATTGGGTTACGAGCAGTACTTC.

The rearrangement joins TRBV5-1 to TRBJ1-1, with no clear D. CDR1 is SGHRS, CDR2 YFSETQ, per germline. The CDR3 contains 13 residues. V gave up 3 bases and J gave up 1 base, with 7 bases separating them. In nucleotides, the CDR3 is TGCGCCAGCAGCTCTGCAGGGAACACTGAAGCTTTCTTT. Protein product: CASSSAGNTEAFF.

The V gene is TRBV4-2, the J gene TRBJ1-3; no clear D. CDR3 length: 17 amino acids. The germline V and J ends were trimmed by 0 bases and 0 bases, with 12 bases remaining between them. Germline assignment: CDR1 LGHNA and CDR2 YNFKEQ. The CDR3 nucleotides read TGTGCCAGCAGCCAAGACGCAACACCCCTCTCTGGAAACACCATATATTTT. It is translated as CASSQDATPLSGNTIYF.

This sequence joins TRBV5-1 and TRBJ2-3; D gene ambiguous. V was shortened by 3 bases and J by 0 bases, with 17 bases between the two germline ends. The CDR3 covers 17 residues. Germline CDR1 and CDR2: SGHRS and YFSETQ. The CDR3 region has the DNA TGCGCCAGCAGCTGGAATCCTATGGCGGCTAGCACAGATACGCAGTATTTT. Encoded protein: CASSWNPMAASTDTQYF.

The chain is built from TRBV5-1 and TRBJ1-5; D is perhaps TRBD1 (5 bases). Germline values: CDR1 SGHRS, CDR2 YFSETQ. CDR3 length: 15 amino acids. Trimming took 3 bases from V and 0 from J, leaving 10 bases between them. The CDR3 reads CASSSGLGSNQPQHF. The DNA for the CDR3 is TGCGCCAGCAGCTCGGGACTGGGTAGCAATCAGCCCCAGCATTTT.

The J gene is TRBJ2-3, the V gene TRBV5-4; 8 bases align to TRBD1. With 2 bases clipped from V and 4 bases from J, the junction kept 9 bases outside the gene matches. The CDR3 runs 16 residues. Germline CDR1 is SGHNT and CDR2 is YYREEE (reference sequence). CDR3 nucleotides: TGTGCCAGCAGCTTTCCAGGGGGCGTCTCCCCAGATACGCAGTATTTT. Translating gives CASSFPGGVSPDTQYF.